The next 30 T cell receptor beta chains were all read from a single sample in a study of technical replicates of blood from a handful of donors. Profiling relied on immunoSEQ multiplex PCR, and the TCRdb table lists in-frame clones only, not all of them. The data contain some 77,000 clones, roughly 96% of them singletons. Sequencing input: T cells isolated from PBMCs. These receptors all come from a human donor in good health.

The chain is built from TRBV30 and TRBJ1-2; a weak D match, TRBD1 (5 bases). Per germline, CDR1 GTSNPN and CDR2 SVGIG (reference sequence). Trimming shortened V by 0 bases and J by 5 bases, and 13 bases separated the two germline ends. This CDR3 spans 14 amino acids. In DNA, the CDR3 is TGTGCCTGGAGTGTAGGCAGGGTTTGGTATGGCTACACCTTC. Residues: CAWSVGRVWYGYTF.

This clone was picked up one time. The chain links TRBV12-5 to TRBJ2-3; TRBD2 aligns across 12 bases. Germline V gene data show CDR1 as LGHNT and CDR2 as FRNRAP. V shed 1 base, J shed 4 bases, and the junction held 0 bases outside the gene matches. The CDR3 spans 15 residues. The CDR3 loop reads CASGLGLAGADTQYF. The CDR3, as DNA: TGTGCTAGTGGTTTGGGACTAGCGGGAGCAGATACGCAGTATTTT.

A remark on this clone: An end of the junction does not agree with germline; a read error may underlie this. V and J are TRBV15 and TRBJ2-1, with 12 bases lining up with TRBD2. The CDR3 consists of 16 residues. Germline-derived CDR1 and CDR2 are LNHNV and YYDKDF (reference sequence). For the CDR3, the DNA is TGTGCCACCGGGGCTGCTAGCGGGAGGGCCTACGATGAGCAGTTCTTC. This gives the protein CATGAASGRAYDEQFF.

CDR3 bases: TGTGCCACCAGCAGAGTGGGACTAGCGGCCTACGAGCAGTACTTC. It is translated as CATSRVGLAAYEQYF. The chain couples TRBV15 to TRBJ2-7; TRBD2 aligns across 11 bases. In germline, CDR1 is LNHNV, CDR2 YYDKDF (reference sequence). With 1 base clipped from V and 2 bases from J, the junction kept 1 base outside the gene matches. The length of the CDR3 is 15 residues.

The V gene is TRBV5-1, the J gene TRBJ2-7, with 7 bases matching TRBD1. The length of the CDR3 is 15 residues. V lost 0 bases to trimming and J lost 7 bases; unmatched junction nucleotides: 10. Germline CDR1 is SGHRS and CDR2 is YFSETQ. The CDR3 nucleotides are TGCGCCAGCAGCTTGGTTCCGGACAGGTATGGAGAGCAGTACTTC. This gives the protein CASSLVPDRYGEQYF. Looking up the rest from reference TRBV5-1 and TRBJ2-7 gives the full variable domain: KAGVTQTPRYLIKTRGQQVTLSCSPISGHRSVSWYQQTPGQGLQFLFEYFSETQRNKGNFPGRFSGRQFSNSRSEMNVSTLELGDSALYLCASSLVPDRYGEQYFGPGTRLTVT.

V usage is TRBV7-2 and J usage is TRBJ1-4; perhaps TRBD1 as D (5 bases). The germline V gene has CDR1 SGHTA and CDR2 FQGNSA. This CDR3 contains 14 residues. The V and J ends lost 3 bases and 5 bases respectively, with 10 bases between them. CDR3 amino acids: CASSFTGVNEKLFF. CDR3 sequence (DNA): TGTGCCAGCAGCTTTACAGGTGTGAATGAAAAACTGTTTTTT.

The chain uses TRBV27 and TRBJ2-7, with a weak D call TRBD1 (6 bases). Trimming pared 3 bases from V and 5 bases from J, leaving 14 bases between. The V gene's germline CDR1 is MNHEY and CDR2 SMNVEV (reference sequence). This CDR3 is 14 amino acids long. DNA of the CDR3: TGTGCCAGCAGTTTTCTTGAGGGGGTTCACGAGCAGTACTTC. Protein product: CASSFLEGVHEQYF.

This chain links TRBV6-5 with TRBJ1-1; D unclear. The ends were cut back, 4 bases at V and 4 bases at J, with 10 bases in the middle. The length of the CDR3 is 13 residues. The germline CDR1 and CDR2 sequences are MNHEY and SVGAGI. Here the CDR3 DNA reads TGTGCCAGCAGTTCTCCCGGAGGCACTGAAGCTTTCTTT. This encodes CASSSPGGTEAFF.

This clone was observed a single time. The chain employs TRBV6-4 and TRBJ1-2, with TRBD1 matching over 8 bases. CDR1 is MRHNA, CDR2 SNTAGT, per germline. V lost 5 bases to trimming and J lost 4 bases; unmatched junction nucleotides: 6. The CDR3 has 14 residues. The CDR3 protein is CASSSGGASYGYTF. The CDR3 DNA sequence: TGTGCCAGCAGTTCAGGGGGCGCGAGCTATGGCTACACCTTC.

The chain uses TRBV30 and TRBJ1-3; 7 nucleotides agree with TRBD1. CDR3 length: 17 residues. Germline CDR1 reads GTSNPN; CDR2 reads SVGIG (reference sequence). V lost 0 bases and J lost 0; bases outside the gene matches: 8. The CDR3 spells CAWSVRVAGGSGNTIYF. In nucleotides, the CDR3 is TGTGCCTGGAGTGTACGGGTGGCAGGGGGCTCTGGAAACACCATATATTTT. Full variable domain (rest looked up from reference TRBV30 and TRBJ1-3): SQTIHQWPATLVQPVGSPLSLECTVEGTSNPNLYWYRQAAGRGLQLLFYSVGIGQISSEVPQNLSASRPQDRQFILSSKKLLLSDSGFYLCAWSVRVAGGSGNTIYFGEGSWLTVV.

This chain joins TRBV30 and TRBJ2-3, with TRBD2 identical over 10 bases. V was clipped by 1 base and J by 2 bases; unmatched bases: 3. The CDR3 totals 15 residues. The germline CDR1 and CDR2 sequences are GTSNPN and SVGIG (reference sequence). The CDR3 region is CAWSALAGVTDTQYF. The CDR3 nucleotides read TGTGCCTGGAGTGCGCTAGCGGGAGTCACAGATACGCAGTATTTT.

V usage is TRBV15 and J usage is TRBJ1-5, with 7 bases aligning to TRBD1. Germline V gives CDR1 LNHNV, CDR2 YYDKDF (reference sequence). Trimming removed 4 bases from V and 4 bases from J; junction bases left unmatched: 4. CDR3 length equals 14 residues. The CDR3: CATSTTGENQPQHF. Here the CDR3 DNA reads TGTGCCACCAGCACCACAGGGGAAAATCAGCCCCAGCATTTT.

The chain combines TRBV7-9 with TRBJ1-4; D unresolved. Germline CDR1 reads SEHNR; CDR2 reads FQNEAQ (reference sequence). V lost 3 bases and J 7 bases, leaving 3 bases between the germline ends. This CDR3 has 11 residues. The CDR3 bases are TGTGCCAGCAGCTTCGGTGAAAAACTGTTTTTT. It specifies CASSFGEKLFF.

The rearrangement joins TRBV7-9 to TRBJ1-2, with unresolved D. Per the germline V gene, CDR1 is SEHNR and CDR2 is FQNEAQ (reference sequence). This CDR3 spans 13 amino acids. Trimming pared 3 bases from V and 5 bases from J, leaving 10 bases between. In DNA form, the CDR3 reads TGTGCCAGCAGCTTTTCCTCAGGATATGGCTACACCTTC. As protein: CASSFSSGYGYTF. The full variable domain, rest sourced from reference TRBV7-9 and TRBJ1-2, is DTGVSQNPRHKITKRGQNVTFRCDPISEHNRLYWYRQTLGQGPEFLTYFQNEAQLEKSRLLSDRFSAERPKGSFSTLEIQRTEQGDSAMYLCASSFSSGYGYTFGSGTRLTVV.

V usage is TRBV6-6 and J usage is TRBJ1-1, with D uncertain. V gave up 7 bases and J gave up 3 bases, with 9 bases separating them. CDR3 length: 12 residues. Germline V gene sequence: CDR1 MNHNY, CDR2 SVGAGI (reference sequence). The CDR3 loop reads CASTFYDTEAFF. DNA of the CDR3: TGTGCCAGCACCTTCTACGACACTGAAGCTTTCTTT.

This clone was picked up one time. This chain connects TRBV15 to TRBJ1-5; 8 nucleotides line up with TRBD1. Looked up from germline, CDR1 is LNHNV and CDR2 is YYDKDF (reference sequence). J was trimmed by 3 bases and V by 4 bases; bases with no gene match: 5. This CDR3 has 15 residues. The CDR3 region is CATSNRQGINQPQHF. In DNA form, the CDR3 reads TGTGCCACCAGCAATCGACAGGGGATCAATCAGCCCCAGCATTTT. The full variable domain, in which reference TRBV15 and TRBJ1-5 provide the parts outside the CDR3, is DAMVIQNPRYQVTQFGKPVTLSCSQTLNHNVMYWYQQKSSQAPKLLFHYYDKDFNNEADTPDNFQSRRPNTSFCFLDIRSPGLGDTAMYLCATSNRQGINQPQHFGDGTRLSIL.

The chain joins TRBV29-1 to TRBJ1-1, with a possible D match to TRBD1 (5 bases). The CDR3 is 14 amino acids. Germline V gene data show CDR1 as SQVTM and CDR2 as ANQGSEA. With 1 base removed from V and 1 base from J, the gap between germline ends came to 10 bases. For the CDR3, the DNA is TGCAGCGTTGAAGGTGGGGCGGCGAACACTGAAGCTTTCTTT. Translation gives CSVEGGAANTEAFF.

The gene calls are TRBV28 and TRBJ2-1, with TRBD1 matching over 9 bases. CDR3 length: 15 residues. Germline lookup yields CDR1 MDHEN and CDR2 SYDVKM. V shed 3 bases and J 6 bases; nucleotides not matched to a gene: 6. In nucleotides, the CDR3 is TGTGCCAGCAGTTTTCCGGGACAGGGCATCAATGAGCAGTTCTTC. Residues: CASSFPGQGINEQFF.

The chain is built from TRBV20-1 and TRBJ2-7; D is perhaps TRBD1 (6 bases). CDR3 size: 10 residues. Germline loops: CDR1 DFQATT, CDR2 SNEGSKA (reference sequence). Trimming stripped 5 bases from V and 4 bases from J, with 6 bases between. The CDR3 here is CSAGQYEQYF. DNA for the CDR3: TGCAGTGCTGGACAGTACGAGCAGTACTTC.

The chain combines TRBV7-2 with TRBJ2-7; TRBD2 matches at 12 bases. This CDR3 has 18 residues. Germline CDR1 reads SGHTA; CDR2 reads FQGNSA. The junction had 9 bases not matched to a gene; V was cut back by 0 bases and J by 3 bases. The CDR3 sequence: CASSLALAGGPLIYEQYF. As DNA, the CDR3 is TGTGCCAGCAGCTTAGCGCTAGCGGGAGGGCCCTTAATCTACGAGCAGTACTTC.

CDR3 loop: CASGLERGLQETQYF. As DNA, the CDR3 is TGTGCTAGTGGTTTGGAAAGGGGACTTCAAGAGACCCAGTACTTC. The J gene is TRBJ2-5, the V gene TRBV12-5, with a weak D call TRBD2 (6 bases). The CDR3 extends over 15 amino acids. Germline values: CDR1 LGHNT, CDR2 FRNRAP. Trimming took off 1 base at V and 2 bases at J, with 11 bases between the two ends.

The gene calls are TRBV9 and TRBJ2-2; no firm D call. V was pared by 4 bases and J by 4 bases, with 20 bases between. CDR3 size: 17 residues. Germline values: CDR1 SGDLS, CDR2 YYNGEE. In nucleotides, the CDR3 is TGTGCCAGCAGCCCCTTTGGAGCTGGCCTGGGCACCGGGGAGCTGTTTTTT. This gives the protein CASSPFGAGLGTGELFF.

This rearrangement joins TRBV6-5 to TRBJ2-5; a possible D gene is TRBD2 (6 bases). Germline V gene data show CDR1 as MNHEY and CDR2 as SVGAGI. This CDR3 is built from 14 residues. Trimming took 1 base from V and 5 from J, leaving 11 bases between them. Here the CDR3 DNA reads TGTGCCAGCAGTTACTTCGGGAGTAGGGAGACCCAGTACTTC. It translates to CASSYFGSRETQYF.

The V and J genes are TRBV6-5 and TRBJ2-3, with D possibly matching TRBD2 (6 bases). The germline V gene has CDR1 MNHEY and CDR2 SVGAGI. The ends were cut back, 4 bases at V and 10 bases at J, with 12 bases in the middle. This CDR3 spans 12 amino acids. In DNA form, the CDR3 reads TGTGCCAGCAGTTCCACTAGCTACGCGCAGTATTTT. Amino acid sequence: CASSSTSYAQYF.

The chain links TRBV9 to TRBJ1-5, with D possibly being TRBD1 (6 bases). Trimming pared 3 bases from V and 6 bases from J, leaving 13 bases between. CDR3 length equals 14 residues. Germline CDR1 and CDR2: SGDLS and YYNGEE. Here the CDR3 reads CASSATGLGQPQHF. The CDR3 DNA sequence: TGTGCCAGCAGCGCTACAGGGTTGGGTCAGCCCCAGCATTTT.

The chain recombines TRBV5-1 with TRBJ1-1; no firm D call. This CDR3 spans 19 amino acids. Per germline, CDR1 SGHRS and CDR2 YFSETQ. V was pared by 4 bases and J by 2 bases, with 27 bases between. For the CDR3, the DNA is TGCGCCAGCAGCAGGGTTTTTCATTGGGAGAAGGCGCCTAACACTGAAGCTTTCTTT. This codes for CASSRVFHWEKAPNTEAFF.

Only one count was recorded for this clone. The CDR3 reads CASSKGSTGLNLETQYF. CDR3 nucleotide sequence: TGTGCCAGCAGCAAGGGTTCGACAGGCCTTAATTTAGAGACCCAGTACTTC. This sequence joins TRBV21-1 and TRBJ2-5; TRBD1 is the table's D call, not checked against the DNA. TRBV21-1 is recorded as a pseudogene. The CDR3 consists of 17 residues.

The chain joins TRBV18 to TRBJ2-7; D unclear. The CDR3 is made up of 14 amino acids. Germline CDR1 reads KGHSH; CDR2 reads LQKENI. V shed 2 bases and J shed 5 bases, with 13 bases lying between them. This chain's CDR3 is CASSPERWSNEQYF. DNA for the CDR3: TGTGCCAGCTCACCAGAGCGATGGTCGAACGAGCAGTACTTC.

V and J are TRBV7-9 and TRBJ1-2; 8 bases are shared with TRBD1. This CDR3 has 13 amino acids. Germline lookup yields CDR1 SEHNR and CDR2 FQNEAQ (reference sequence). V lost 2 bases, J lost 8 bases, and 4 bases stayed unmatched. For the CDR3, the DNA is TGTGCCAGCAGCTTACAGGGGGCTTGGGGCTACACCTTC. Its translation: CASSLQGAWGYTF.

V gene TRBV10-2 combines with J gene TRBJ1-5, with TRBD1 matching 10 bases. Unmatched junction bases numbered 11, after V lost 3 bases and J lost 6 bases. Germline V lookup: CDR1 WSHSY, CDR2 SAAADI. This CDR3 is 17 amino acids long. The CDR3 coding sequence is TGCGCCAGCAGTGAAACCCCCGGACAGGGGGTAGGTCAGCCCCAGCATTTT. This codes for CASSETPGQGVGQPQHF.